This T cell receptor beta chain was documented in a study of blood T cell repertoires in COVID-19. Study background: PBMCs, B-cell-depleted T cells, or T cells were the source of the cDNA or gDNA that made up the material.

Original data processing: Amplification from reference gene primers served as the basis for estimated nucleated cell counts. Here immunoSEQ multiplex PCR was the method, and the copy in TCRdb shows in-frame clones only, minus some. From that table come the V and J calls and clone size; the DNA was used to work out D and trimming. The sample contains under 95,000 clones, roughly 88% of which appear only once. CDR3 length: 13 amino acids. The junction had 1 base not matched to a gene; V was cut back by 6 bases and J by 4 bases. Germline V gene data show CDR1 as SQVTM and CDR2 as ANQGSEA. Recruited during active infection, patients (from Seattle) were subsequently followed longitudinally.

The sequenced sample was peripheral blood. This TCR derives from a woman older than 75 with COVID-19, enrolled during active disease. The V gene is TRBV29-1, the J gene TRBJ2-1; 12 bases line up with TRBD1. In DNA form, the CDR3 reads TGCAGCGTGGGACAGGGGGCTTACAATGAGCAGTTCTTC. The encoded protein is CSVGQGAYNEQFF.